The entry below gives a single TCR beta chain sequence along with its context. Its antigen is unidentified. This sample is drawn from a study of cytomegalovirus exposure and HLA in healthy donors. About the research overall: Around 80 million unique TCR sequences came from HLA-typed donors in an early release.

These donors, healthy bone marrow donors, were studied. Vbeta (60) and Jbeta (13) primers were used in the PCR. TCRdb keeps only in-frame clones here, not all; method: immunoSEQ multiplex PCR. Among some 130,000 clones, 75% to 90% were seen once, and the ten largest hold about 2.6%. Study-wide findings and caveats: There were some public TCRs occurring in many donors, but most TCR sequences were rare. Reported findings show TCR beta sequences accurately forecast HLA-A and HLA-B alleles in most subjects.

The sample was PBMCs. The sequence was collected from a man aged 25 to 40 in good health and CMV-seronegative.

CDR3 loop: CASSLSALAGGKIYNEQFF. The CDR3 DNA reads as TGTGCCAGCAGTTTATCGGCGCTAGCGGGAGGCAAAATCTACAATGAGCAGTTCTTC. The chain joins TRBV27 to TRBJ2-1, with 11 nucleotides matching TRBD2. V trimming: 0 bases; J trimming: 3 bases; junction bases outside the gene matches: 10. The CDR3 spans 19 residues. Per germline, CDR1 MNHEY and CDR2 SMNVEV (reference sequence).